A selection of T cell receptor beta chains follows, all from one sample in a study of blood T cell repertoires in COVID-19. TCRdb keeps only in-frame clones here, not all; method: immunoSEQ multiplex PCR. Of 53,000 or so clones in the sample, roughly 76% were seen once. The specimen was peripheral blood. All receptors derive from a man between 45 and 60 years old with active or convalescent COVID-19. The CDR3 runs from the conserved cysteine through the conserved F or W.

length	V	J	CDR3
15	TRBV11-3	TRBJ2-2	CASKQGRGDTGELFF
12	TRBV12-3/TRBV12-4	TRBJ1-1	CASREGRTEAFF
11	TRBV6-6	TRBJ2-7	CASSYQYEQYF
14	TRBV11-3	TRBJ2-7	CASSQGGLSYEQYF
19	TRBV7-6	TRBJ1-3	CASSSSSPGTAISGNTIYF
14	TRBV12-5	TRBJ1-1	CASGQTGRNTEAFF
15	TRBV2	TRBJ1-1	CASSELRGMNTEAFF
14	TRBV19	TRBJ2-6	CATGETAGANVLTF
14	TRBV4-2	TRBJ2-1	CASSLSGDGNEQFF
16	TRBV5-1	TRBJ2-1	CASSLLGQASYNEQFF
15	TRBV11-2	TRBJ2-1	CASSLAVTRNNEQFF
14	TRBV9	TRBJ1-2	CASSVLGGAGGYTF
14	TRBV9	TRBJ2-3	CASSVGLSTDTQYF
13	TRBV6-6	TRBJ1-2	CASSYEPGSGYTF
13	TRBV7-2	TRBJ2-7	CASSRDRGYEQYF
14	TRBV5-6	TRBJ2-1	CASSFMDNYNEQFF
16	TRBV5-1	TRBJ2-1	CASNPGLGAIYNEQFF
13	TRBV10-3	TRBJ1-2	CATQWEANYGYTF
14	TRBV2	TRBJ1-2	CASRQGAVDYGYTF
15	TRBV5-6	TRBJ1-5	CASSLAGGLDQPQHF
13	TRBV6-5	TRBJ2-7	CANSPGGDYEQYF
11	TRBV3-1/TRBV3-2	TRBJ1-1	CASSQLGGAFF
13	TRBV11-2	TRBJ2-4	CASASGAGNIQYF
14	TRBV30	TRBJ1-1	CAWSAGQVNTEAFF
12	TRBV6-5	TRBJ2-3	CASSLAAYTQYF
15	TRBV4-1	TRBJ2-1	CASSRVESSYNEQFF
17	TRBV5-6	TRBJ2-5	CASSFGLRVAGEETQYF
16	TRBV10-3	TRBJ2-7	CAISESHTTGSYEQYF
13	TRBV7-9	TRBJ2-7	CASSFGQFYEQYF
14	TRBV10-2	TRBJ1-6	CASRSTVDNSPLHF
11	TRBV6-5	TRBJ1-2	CASGWGDGYTF
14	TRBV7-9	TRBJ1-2	CASSSEHRAYGYTF
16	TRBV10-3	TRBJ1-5	CAISESNGGDNQPQHF
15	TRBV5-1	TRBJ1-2	CASSVGGDVNYGYTF
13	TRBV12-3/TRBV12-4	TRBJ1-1	CASSLKTNTEAFF
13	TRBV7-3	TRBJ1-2	CASSETGVGGYTF
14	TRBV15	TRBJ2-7	CATSFEGVTYEQYF
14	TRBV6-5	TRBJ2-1	CASRGAGRYNEQFF
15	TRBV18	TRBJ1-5	CASSPTGGAYQPQHF
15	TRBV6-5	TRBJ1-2	CASSYSKTGPRGYTF
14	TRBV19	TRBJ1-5	CASRPGMSNQPQHF
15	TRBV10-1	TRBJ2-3	CASSEGVRTTDTQYF
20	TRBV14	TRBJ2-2	CASSQEIYRVQGANTGELFF
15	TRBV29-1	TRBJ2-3	CSVGAAKLLTDTQYF
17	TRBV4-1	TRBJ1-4	CASSQTGGAATNEKLFF
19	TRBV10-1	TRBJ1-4	CASSEKTPQGTARGEKLFF
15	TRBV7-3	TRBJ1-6	CASSLGAKGNSPLHF
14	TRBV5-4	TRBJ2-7	CASSLAGTRNEQYF